The 9 T cell receptor beta chains below all came from one sample that was sequenced in a study of regulatory T cells in long-lasting Graves disease. Arm-PCR of CDR3 regions with iRepertoire HTBI primers generated TCR beta libraries. TCRdb independently ran MiXCR on the multiplex PCR reads; one entry per CDR3 protein. In the table there are roughly 450,000 distinct CDR3 sequences, 22% of which are singletons. Time point given: persistent/refractory GD, antithyroid drugs over 5 years with positive TRAb. PBMCs provided the RNA from which the TCR library was made. The sample in question was peripheral blood mononuclear cells (PBMCs), obtained when the disease was refractory, from a patient treated with antithyroid drugs. These receptors came from a female donor with Graves disease.

This clonotype was detected ten times or more. The rearrangement links TRBV12-3 or TRBV12-4 to TRBJ1-1; D call uncertain. Trimming took 1 base from V and 2 from J, leaving 17 bases between them. The CDR3 has 17 residues. The CDR3 coding sequence is TGTGCCAGCAGTTTAGATCGAGGGTCAGGCCCAAACACTGAAGCTTTCTTT. The encoded protein is CASSLDRGSGPNTEAFF.

This clonotype was detected many times. The chain joins TRBV2 to TRBJ1-2; no clear D. CDR1 SNHLY and CDR2 FYNNEI come from the germline V gene. V lost 8 bases to trimming and J lost 4 bases, with 14 bases between them. This CDR3 has 13 amino acids. CDR3 in DNA: TGTGCCAGCGTCAAGGGCGCCGGCTATGGCTACACCTTC. Translation: CASVKGAGYGYTF.

This clonotype was seen at least ten times. The chain uses TRBV6-4 and TRBJ1-2, with TRBD1 matching over 10 bases. This CDR3 comprises 16 residues. In germline, CDR1 is MRHNA, CDR2 SNTAGT. After removal of 3 bases from V and 5 bases from J, the junction contained 9 bases not matched to a gene. This CDR3 reads CASSETVVGQGYGYTF. CDR3 bases: TGTGCCAGCAGTGAAACTGTAGTGGGACAGGGGTATGGCTACACCTTC.

This clonotype was recorded at least ten times. The J gene is TRBJ2-5, the V gene TRBV11-3; 10 bases map to TRBD1. Per germline, CDR1 SGHNT and CDR2 YENEEA. The V and J ends lost 5 bases and 5 bases, in that order; junction bases with no gene match: 11. The CDR3 is 16 amino acids. CDR3 sequence (DNA): TGTGCCAGCAGCCCAAACCGGGACAGGGGTGATGAGACCCAGTACTTC. It yields the protein CASSPNRDRGDETQYF.

Regarding this clonotype: One end of the junction varies from germline; a read error may be responsible. The chain carries TRBV7-7 and TRBJ2-7, with a tentative D call TRBD1 (6 bases). CDR1 SSHAT and CDR2 FNYEAQ come from the germline V gene (reference sequence). The CDR3 is 14 residues long. The CDR3 DNA reads TGTGCTAGCAGCGAACAGGGAGTTTGGGACGAGCAGTACTTC. Protein sequence: CASSEQGVWDEQYF. The full variable domain, its missing parts supplied by reference TRBV7-7 and TRBJ2-7, is GAGVSQSPRYKVTKRGQDVTLRCDPISSHATLYWYQQALGQGPEFLTYFNYEAQPDKSGLPSDRFSAERPEGSISTLTIQRTEQRDSAMYRCASSEQGVWDEQYFGPGTRLTVT.

This clonotype came up many times. The chain has TRBV20-1 and TRBJ2-7; TRBD2 matches 9 bases. After removal of 0 bases from V and 3 bases from J, the junction contained 9 bases not matched to a gene. The CDR3 covers 16 residues. The germline V gene encodes CDR1 DFQATT and CDR2 SNEGSKA (reference sequence). The CDR3 DNA is TGCAGTGCTAGAGATGGGCGGCTAGCGGGACGCTACGAGCAGTACTTC. Protein product: CSARDGRLAGRYEQYF.

This clonotype has just a few counts. CDR3 sequence reads: CAWRSGGAGTGELFF. CDR3 DNA: TGTGCCTGGAGGAGCGGGGGGGCCGGAACCGGGGAGCTGTTTTTT. The J gene is TRBJ2-2, the V gene TRBV30, with 10 bases fitting TRBD2. The V segment lost 3 bases and the J segment 5 bases; nucleotides outside the gene matches: 6. Germline CDR1 and CDR2: GTSNPN and SVGIG (reference sequence). The CDR3 runs 15 residues.

This clonotype was counted a few times. The genes are TRBV10-3 and TRBJ1-2; tentative D call: TRBD1 (6 bases). Trimming stripped 7 bases from V and 4 bases from J, with 16 bases between. Germline values: CDR1 ENHRY, CDR2 SYGVKD. This CDR3 comprises 14 residues. The CDR3, as DNA: TGTGCCATCACCGGGGGCGAGACCCTCTATGGCTACACCTTC. Its protein is CAITGGETLYGYTF.

This clonotype occurred many times. The chain employs TRBV11-2 and TRBJ2-4; 10 bases map to TRBD1. Germline V gene sequence: CDR1 SGHAT, CDR2 FQNNGV. Trimming took 5 bases from V and 2 from J; bases not matched to a gene: 9. There are 17 residues in the CDR3. The CDR3 region has the DNA TGTGCCAGCAGCCTCAGACAGGGGGCGATGACCAAAAACATTCAGTACTTC. It yields the protein CASSLRQGAMTKNIQYF. Complete variable domain (other parts from reference TRBV11-2 and TRBJ2-4): EAGVAQSPRYKIIEKRQSVAFWCNPISGHATLYWYQQILGQGPKLLIQFQNNGVVDDSQLPKDRFSAERLKGVDSTLKIQPAKLEDSAVYLCASSLRQGAMTKNIQYFGAGTRLSVL.